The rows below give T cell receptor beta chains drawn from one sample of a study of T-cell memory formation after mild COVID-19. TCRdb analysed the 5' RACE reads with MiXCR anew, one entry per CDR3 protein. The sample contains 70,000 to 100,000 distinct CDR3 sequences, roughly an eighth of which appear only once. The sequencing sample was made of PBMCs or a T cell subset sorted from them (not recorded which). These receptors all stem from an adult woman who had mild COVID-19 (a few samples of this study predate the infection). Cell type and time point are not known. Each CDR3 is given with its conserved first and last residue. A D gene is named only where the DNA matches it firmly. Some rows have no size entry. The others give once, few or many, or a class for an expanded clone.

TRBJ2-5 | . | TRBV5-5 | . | CASSLGTVGQETQYF | TGTGCCAGCAGCTTGGGGACAGTTGGCCAAGAGACCCAGTACTTC
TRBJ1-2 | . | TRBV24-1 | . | CATSDAAGTTYTF | TGTGCCACCAGTGATGCCGCCGGCACCACATACACCTTC
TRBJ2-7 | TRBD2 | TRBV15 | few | CATSTNTGGDSYEQYF | TGTGCCACCAGCACTAATACGGGGGGGGACTCCTACGAGCAGTACTTC
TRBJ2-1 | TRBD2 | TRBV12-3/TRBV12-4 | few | CASTRPASGDDEQFF | TGTGCCAGCACCCGGCCGGCTAGCGGGGACGATGAGCAGTTCTTC
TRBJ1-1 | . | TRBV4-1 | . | CASSPPRPTEAFF | TGCGCCAGCAGCCCCCCCCGACCGACTGAAGCTTTCTTT
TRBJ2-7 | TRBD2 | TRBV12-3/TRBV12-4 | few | CASSYQYGIGRESHEQYF | TGTGCCAGCAGTTACCAATATGGGATAGGGCGGGAGTCCCACGAGCAGTACTTC
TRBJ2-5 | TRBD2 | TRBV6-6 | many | CASGLAGGRETQYF | TGTGCCAGCGGTCTAGCGGGGGGGAGAGAGACCCAGTACTTC
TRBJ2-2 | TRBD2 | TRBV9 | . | CASSVKGLAGGPNTGELFF | TGTGCCAGCAGCGTAAAGGGACTAGCGGGGGGACCGAACACCGGGGAGCTGTTTTTT
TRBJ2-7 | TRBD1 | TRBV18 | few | CASSSPDRAPFEQYF | TGTGCCAGCTCATCCCCGGACAGGGCCCCCTTCGAGCAGTACTTC
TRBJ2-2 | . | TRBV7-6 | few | CASRAHDGELFF | TGTGCCAGCAGGGCCCATGACGGGGAGCTGTTTTTT
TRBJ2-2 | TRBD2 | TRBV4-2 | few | CASSHGTTGTGELFF | TGTGCCAGCAGCCATGGGACTACGGGCACCGGGGAGCTGTTTTTT
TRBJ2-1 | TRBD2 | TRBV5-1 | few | CASSWGLVTYNEQFF | TGCGCCAGCAGCTGGGGACTAGTGACCTACAATGAGCAGTTCTTC
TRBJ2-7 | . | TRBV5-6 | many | CASSLGTATYEQYF | TGTGCCAGCAGCTTAGGGACTGCAACCTACGAGCAGTACTTC
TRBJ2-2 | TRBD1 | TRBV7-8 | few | CASSTIDRGGDTGELFF | TGTGCCAGCAGCACCATAGACAGGGGTGGGGACACCGGGGAGCTGTTTTTT
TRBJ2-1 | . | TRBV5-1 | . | CASNLAETLGNEQFF | TGCGCCAGCAATCTAGCCGAGACCCTGGGCAATGAGCAGTTCTTC
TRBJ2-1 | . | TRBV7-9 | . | CASSPGVLNEQFF | TGTGCCAGCAGCCCAGGGGTGCTTAATGAGCAGTTCTTC
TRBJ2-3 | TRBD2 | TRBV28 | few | CASSLTGLQDTQYF | TGTGCCAGCAGCCTAACGGGACTACAAGATACGCAGTATTTT
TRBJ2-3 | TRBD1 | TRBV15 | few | CATSRAARGSDTQYF | TGTGCCACCAGCAGAGCAGCCAGGGGGTCAGATACGCAGTATTTT
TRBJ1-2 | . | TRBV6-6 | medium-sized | CASSYLDGNYGYTF | TGTGCCAGCAGTTACTTGGACGGCAACTATGGCTACACCTTC
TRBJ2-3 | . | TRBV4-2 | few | CASSVGVGRTDTQYF | TGTGCCAGCAGCGTCGGAGTGGGTCGCACAGATACGCAGTATTTT
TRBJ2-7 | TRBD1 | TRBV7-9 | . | CASSSSLTGEDEQYF | TGTGCCAGCAGCTCCTCGTTGACAGGGGAGGACGAGCAGTACTTC
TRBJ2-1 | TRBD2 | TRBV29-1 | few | CSCGAGGWDEQFF | TGCAGCTGCGGAGCGGGAGGATGGGATGAGCAGTTCTTC
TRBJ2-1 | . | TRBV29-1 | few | CSVDEASTYNEQFF | TGCAGCGTTGATGAAGCTAGTACCTACAATGAGCAGTTCTTC
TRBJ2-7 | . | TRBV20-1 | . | CSARGTPGTFSYEQYF | TGCAGTGCTAGAGGAACTCCCGGGACATTCTCCTACGAGCAGTACTTC
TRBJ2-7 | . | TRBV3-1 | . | CASSQYPGLAYEQYF | TGTGCCAGCAGCCAATACCCGGGACTGGCCTACGAGCAGTACTTC
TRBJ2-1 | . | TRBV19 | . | CASSWGDNEQFF | TGTGCCAGTAGTTGGGGGGACAATGAGCAGTTCTTC
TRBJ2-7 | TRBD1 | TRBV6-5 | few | CASSYGQGARWEQYF | TGTGCCAGCAGTTACGGTCAGGGGGCGCGATGGGAGCAGTACTTC
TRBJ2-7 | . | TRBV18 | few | CASSHEGPSYEQYF | TGTGCCAGCAGCCACGAGGGCCCGTCCTACGAGCAGTACTTC
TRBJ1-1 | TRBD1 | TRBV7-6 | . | CASSPWTGGSTEAFF | TGTGCCAGCAGCCCGTGGACAGGGGGTAGCACTGAAGCTTTCTTT
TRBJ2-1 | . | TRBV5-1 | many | CASSLGQGGNEQFF | TGCGCCAGCAGCTTGGGACAGGGAGGGAATGAGCAGTTCTTC
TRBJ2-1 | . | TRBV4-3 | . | CASSQDPVAETYNEQFF | TGCGCCAGCAGCCAAGATCCGGTAGCGGAGACCTACAATGAGCAGTTCTTC
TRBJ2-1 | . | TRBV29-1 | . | CSAMPGNEQFF | TGCAGCGCTATGCCGGGGAATGAGCAGTTCTTC
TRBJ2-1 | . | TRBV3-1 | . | CASSIQVGGDEQFF | TGTGCCAGCAGCATCCAAGTGGGGGGCGATGAGCAGTTCTTC
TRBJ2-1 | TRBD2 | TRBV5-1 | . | CASSLALAGGRANEQFF | TGCGCCAGCAGCTTGGCGCTAGCGGGAGGGAGAGCCAATGAGCAGTTCTTC
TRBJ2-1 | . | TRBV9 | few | CASSPWGGPYNEQFF | TGTGCCAGCAGCCCATGGGGGGGGCCCTACAATGAGCAGTTCTTC
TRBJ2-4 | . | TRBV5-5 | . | CASSLGGGADIQYF | TGTGCCAGCAGCTTGGGCGGGGGCGCGGACATTCAGTACTTC
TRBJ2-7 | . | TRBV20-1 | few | CSARGEATNYEQYF | TGCAGTGCTAGAGGCGAAGCGACTAACTACGAGCAGTACTTC
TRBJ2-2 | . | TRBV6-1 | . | CASSEVHYTGELFF | TGTGCCAGCAGTGAAGTCCATTACACCGGGGAGCTGTTTTTT
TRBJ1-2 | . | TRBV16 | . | CASSQSGNGYTF | TGTGCCAGCAGCCAATCGGGGAATGGCTACACCTTC
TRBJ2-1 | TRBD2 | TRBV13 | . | CASSATGGRASGNEQFF | TGTGCCAGCAGCGCTACTGGCGGGAGGGCTTCCGGCAATGAGCAGTTCTTC